One and the same sample provided the 18 T cell receptor beta chains below, sequenced in a study of OX40 agonist ivuxolimab in advanced cancers. The protocol was immunoSEQ multiplex PCR, while the TCRdb copy is restricted to in-frame clones and leaves out a portion. There are just over 30,000 clones in the sample; about 87% occur only once, and more than 25% lies in the top ten. The material sequenced was CD4+ or CD8+ T cells sorted from blood, taken in a trial of the OX40 agonist ivuxolimab. These receptor sequences come from an adult with an advanced solid tumor such as melanoma, head and neck, liver or kidney cancer.

V is TRBV5-1 and J is TRBJ2-5; no clear D. Germline V gene data show CDR1 as SGHRS and CDR2 as YFSETQ. The CDR3 is 13 residues long. The V gene lost 0 bases and the J gene lost 1 base, with 4 bases spanning the gap. The CDR3 nucleotides read TGCGCCAGCAGCTTGGACCTCCAAGAGACCCAGTACTTC. Protein product: CASSLDLQETQYF.

The CDR3 DNA reads TGCGCCAGCAGCTTGGAATCTAGCCGGAACACCGGGGAGCTGTTTTTT. Translated: CASSLESSRNTGELFF. The chain recombines TRBV5-1 with TRBJ2-2; weak D call: TRBD2 (5 bases). Trimming cost V 0 bases and J 1 base, with 10 bases left between them. Looked up from germline, CDR1 is SGHRS and CDR2 is YFSETQ. The CDR3 has 16 residues. The full variable domain, rest sourced from reference TRBV5-1 and TRBJ2-2, is KAGVTQTPRYLIKTRGQQVTLSCSPISGHRSVSWYQQTPGQGLQFLFEYFSETQRNKGNFPGRFSGRQFSNSRSEMNVSTLELGDSALYLCASSLESSRNTGELFFGEGSRLTVL.

The rearrangement joins TRBV29-1 to TRBJ2-1; 8 bases fit TRBD1. The germline gives CDR1 SQVTM, CDR2 ANQGSEA. The V and J ends lost 6 bases and 0 bases, in that order; junction bases with no gene match: 13. The CDR3 spans 17 residues. For the CDR3, the DNA is TGCAGCGTCTCAGGGGGCGTTTCACTCCTCTCCTACAATGAGCAGTTCTTC. The encoded protein is CSVSGGVSLLSYNEQFF.

V usage is TRBV27 and J usage is TRBJ2-5; 13 nucleotides align to TRBD2. The CDR3 covers 15 residues. Germline CDR1 reads MNHEY; CDR2 reads SMNVEV (reference sequence). V lost 4 bases and J lost 7; bases outside the gene matches: 6. CDR3 loop: CASSWTSGSFGTQYF. The CDR3 nucleotides read TGTGCCAGCAGTTGGACTAGCGGGAGCTTTGGGACCCAGTACTTC.

The chain links TRBV2 to TRBJ2-7; D may be TRBD1 or TRBD2 (5 bases each). V gave up 9 bases and J gave up 0 bases, with 12 bases separating them. Germline V CDR1 and CDR2: SNHLY, FYNNEI. The length of the CDR3 is 13 residues. The CDR3 reads CASREGPSYEQYF. The CDR3 nucleotides read TGTGCCAGTCGTGAGGGGCCCTCCTACGAGCAGTACTTC.

The J gene is TRBJ1-1, the V gene TRBV27; 7 positions agree with TRBD1. The CDR3 covers 15 residues. Germline V gene data show CDR1 as MNHEY and CDR2 as SMNVEV (reference sequence). Unmatched junction bases numbered 11, after V lost 9 bases and J lost 1 base. CDR3 sequence reads: CASRSRDSTNTEAFF. In DNA form, the CDR3 reads TGTGCCAGTCGAAGCCGGGACAGTACGAACACTGAAGCTTTCTTT.

This clone was seen only once. This chain links TRBV5-1 with TRBJ2-1; D not resolved. The length of the CDR3 is 14 residues. V gave up 3 bases and J gave up 4 bases, with 11 bases separating them. In germline, CDR1 is SGHRS, CDR2 YFSETQ. CDR3: CASSSDTLYNEQFF. The CDR3 DNA is TGCGCCAGCAGCTCAGACACCCTATACAATGAGCAGTTCTTC. Full variable domain (outside the CDR3, taken from reference TRBV5-1 and TRBJ2-1): KAGVTQTPRYLIKTRGQQVTLSCSPISGHRSVSWYQQTPGQGLQFLFEYFSETQRNKGNFPGRFSGRQFSNSRSEMNVSTLELGDSALYLCASSSDTLYNEQFFGPGTRLTVL.

This clone has just a few counts. The chain is built from TRBV29-1 and TRBJ1-1, with TRBD1 identical over 7 bases. Germline-derived CDR1 and CDR2 are SQVTM and ANQGSEA. The CDR3 consists of 13 residues. The ends lost 7 bases at V and 4 bases at J; junction bases unmatched: 9. CDR3 in DNA: TGCAGCGCTAGACAGGGTGGGAGCACTGAAGCTTTCTTT. Translating gives CSARQGGSTEAFF.

Note on this clone: One end of the junction does not line up with germline, which may come from a read error. V and J are TRBV7-7 and TRBJ2-1; D unclear. Germline lookup yields CDR1 SSHAT and CDR2 FNYEAQ (reference sequence). The CDR3 totals 13 residues. The CDR3 DNA is TGTGCTAGCAGCTTAGATCGGAGCAATGAGCAGTTCTTC. Translation gives CASSLDRSNEQFF.

This chain links TRBV6-1 with TRBJ2-7; D is ambiguous. Per the germline V gene, CDR1 is MNHNS and CDR2 is SASEGT. The V end was cut by 2 bases, the J end by 4 bases, with 9 bases between. The CDR3 totals 13 residues. CDR3 region: CASSEMVGYEQYF. CDR3 in DNA: TGTGCCAGCAGTGAAATGGTGGGGTACGAGCAGTACTTC.

This chain connects TRBV6-6 to TRBJ1-2, with D perhaps matching TRBD1 (5 bases). The CDR3 spans 12 residues. The germline V gene has CDR1 MNHNY and CDR2 SVGAGI (reference sequence). The ends were cut back, 9 bases at V and 4 bases at J, with 12 bases in the middle. CDR3 sequence: CASSSGPYGYTF. The CDR3 DNA reads as TGTGCCAGTTCGTCGGGACCCTATGGCTACACCTTC.

The chain has TRBV9 and TRBJ2-5, with D perhaps matching TRBD2 (5 bases). Germline V gives CDR1 SGDLS, CDR2 YYNGEE. The V end was cut by 2 bases, the J end by 5 bases, with 10 bases between. The CDR3 consists of 13 residues. Here the CDR3 DNA reads TGTGCCAGCAGCGTCCGAGAGCGGGAGACCCAGTACTTC. This encodes CASSVRERETQYF. Based on the CDR3 plus reference TRBV9 and TRBJ2-5, the full variable domain is DSGVTQTPKHLITATGQRVTLRCSPRSGDLSVYWYQQSLDQGLQFLIQYYNGEERAKGNILERFSAQQFPDLHSELNLSSLELGDSALYFCASSVRERETQYFGPGTRLLVL.

V gene TRBV7-9 combines with J gene TRBJ1-1; D might be TRBD1 (6 bases). The germline gives CDR1 SEHNR, CDR2 FQNEAQ (reference sequence). Trimming cost V 4 bases and J 1 base, with 13 bases left between them. This CDR3 region has 15 residues. The CDR3 protein is CASSSGGHRNTEAFF. The CDR3 DNA reads TGTGCCAGCAGCTCCGGGGGGCATCGGAACACTGAAGCTTTCTTT.

The gene calls are TRBV6-5 and TRBJ1-2; 7 bases agree with TRBD1. The CDR3 has 14 amino acids. The ends lost 4 bases at V and 6 bases at J; junction bases unmatched: 8. Per germline, CDR1 MNHEY and CDR2 SVGAGI. CDR3 nucleotides: TGTGCCAGCAGTTCTCGACAGGGAACCCATGGCTACACCTTC. This sequence encodes CASSSRQGTHGYTF.

The chain joins TRBV7-2 to TRBJ2-7; 7 positions match TRBD2. Germline-derived CDR1 and CDR2 are SGHTA and FQGNSA. V lost 2 bases and J lost 2; bases outside the gene matches: 6. This CDR3 spans 15 amino acids. The CDR3 bases are TGTGCCAGCAGCTTAACGCTGACTAGCACCTACGAGCAGTACTTC. Its translation: CASSLTLTSTYEQYF.

The V call is TRBV5-1, the J call TRBJ2-3; TRBD2 matches at 9 bases. The CDR3 loop spans 17 amino acids. V was pared by 5 bases and J by 0 bases, with 10 bases of the junction left unmatched. The germline V gene has CDR1 SGHRS and CDR2 YFSETQ. CDR3 sequence (DNA): TGCGCCAGCAGTCCCCTGACTAGCGGATTTAGCACAGATACGCAGTATTTT. This gives the protein CASSPLTSGFSTDTQYF.

The chain combines TRBV7-2 with TRBJ2-3; 7 nucleotides align to TRBD2. Germline CDR1 reads SGHTA; CDR2 reads FQGNSA. Trimming at V came to 3 bases and at J to 1 base, leaving 4 bases not matched to a gene. CDR3 length: 15 residues. CDR3 nucleotide sequence: TGTGCCAGCAGCTTTGACGGGAGGCGCACAGATACGCAGTATTTT. It translates to CASSFDGRRTDTQYF.

The chain joins TRBV5-5 to TRBJ2-3, with 7 bases fitting TRBD1. Germline values: CDR1 SGHKS, CDR2 YYEKEE (reference sequence). V lost 4 bases, J lost 0 bases, and 8 bases stayed unmatched. The CDR3 totals 16 residues. This CDR3 is CASSPPGQLSTDTQYF. CDR3 in DNA: TGTGCCAGCAGCCCCCCGGGACAGCTTAGCACAGATACGCAGTATTTT. Full variable domain (outside the CDR3, taken from reference TRBV5-5 and TRBJ2-3): DAGVTQSPTHLIKTRGQQVTLRCSPISGHKSVSWYQQVLGQGPQFIFQYYEKEERGRGNFPDRFSARQFPNYSSELNVNALLLGDSALYLCASSPPGQLSTDTQYFGPGTRLTVL.